The clone carrying this T cell receptor (beta chain) was seen a single time. RNA transcripts provided the source from which TCR beta CDR3 regions were amplified. When the TCR CDR3 underwent first-round RT-PCR, the HTBI primer set was used. TCRdb passed the multiplex PCR reads through MiXCR, listing each CDR3 protein once. The sample lists 490,000 or so distinct CDR3 sequences; about 45% were seen once. The CDR3 runs 13 residues. The germline V and J ends were trimmed by 5 bases and 7 bases, with 15 bases remaining between them. Germline values: CDR1 SGHTA, CDR2 FQGNSA. The record originates from a study of T cells in Graves' hyperthyroidism and ophthalmopathy.

This chain joins TRBV7-2 and TRBJ2-7; D is possibly TRBD1 (5 bases). The sequenced sample consisted of peripheral blood or thyroid tissue (not recorded which). This sequence originates from an adult woman with Graves' disease, either hyperthyroidism or ophthalmopathy (not recorded which). CDR3 DNA: TGTGCCAGCAGCATTCAGGGATCCGGGGAGCAGTACTTC. It codes for CASSIQGSGEQYF.